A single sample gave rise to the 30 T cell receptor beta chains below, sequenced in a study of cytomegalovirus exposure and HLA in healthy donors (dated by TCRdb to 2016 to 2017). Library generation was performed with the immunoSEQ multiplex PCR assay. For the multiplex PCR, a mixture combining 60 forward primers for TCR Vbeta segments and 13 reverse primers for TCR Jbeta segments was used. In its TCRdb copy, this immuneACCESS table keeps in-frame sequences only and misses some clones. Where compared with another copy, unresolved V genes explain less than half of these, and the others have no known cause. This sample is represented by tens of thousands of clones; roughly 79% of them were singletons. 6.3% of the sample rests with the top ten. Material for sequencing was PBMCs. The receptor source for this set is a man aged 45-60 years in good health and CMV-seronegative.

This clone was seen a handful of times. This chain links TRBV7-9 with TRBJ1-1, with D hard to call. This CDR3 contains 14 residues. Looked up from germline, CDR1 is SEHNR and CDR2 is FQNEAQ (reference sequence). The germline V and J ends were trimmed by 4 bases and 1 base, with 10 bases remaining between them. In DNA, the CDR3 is TGTGCCAGCAGCTGGGGAGGGCAGAACACTGAAGCTTTCTTT. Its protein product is CASSWGGQNTEAFF.

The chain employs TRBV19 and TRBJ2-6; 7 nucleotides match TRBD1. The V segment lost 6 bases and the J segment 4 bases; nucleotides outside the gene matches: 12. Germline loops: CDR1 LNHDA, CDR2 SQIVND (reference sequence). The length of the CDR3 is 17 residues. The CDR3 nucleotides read TGTGCCAGTAGCCCCTTAACAGGGGATGTCGGGGCCAACGTCCTGACTTTC. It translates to CASSPLTGDVGANVLTF. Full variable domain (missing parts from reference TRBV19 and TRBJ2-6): DGGITQSPKYLFRKEGQNVTLSCEQNLNHDAMYWYRQDPGQGLRLIYYSQIVNDFQKGDIAEGYSVSREKKESFPLTVTSAQKNPTAFYLCASSPLTGDVGANVLTFGAGSRLTVL.

The CDR3 sequence is CASSIRMDSGYTF. The CDR3 coding sequence is TGTGCCAGTAGTATCCGAATGGACAGTGGCTACACCTTC. The chain links TRBV19 to TRBJ1-2; D perhaps matches TRBD1 (6 bases). Trimming removed 3 bases at V and 7 bases at J, with 12 bases between. Germline V CDR1 and CDR2: LNHDA, SQIVND (reference sequence). CDR3 length equals 13 residues.

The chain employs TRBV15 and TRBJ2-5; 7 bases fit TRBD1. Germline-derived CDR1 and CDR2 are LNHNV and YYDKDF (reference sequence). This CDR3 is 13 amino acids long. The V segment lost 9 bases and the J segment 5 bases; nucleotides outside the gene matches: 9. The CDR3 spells CATRGGYLETQYF. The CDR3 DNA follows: TGTGCCACGAGAGGGGGCTATTTGGAGACCCAGTACTTC.

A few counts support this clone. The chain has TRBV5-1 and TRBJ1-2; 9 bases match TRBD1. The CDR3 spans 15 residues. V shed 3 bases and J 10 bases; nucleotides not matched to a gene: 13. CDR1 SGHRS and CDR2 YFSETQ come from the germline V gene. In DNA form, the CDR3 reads TGCGCCAGCAGCTCACTCCCGGGACAGGGAATACCCTACACCTTC. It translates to CASSSLPGQGIPYTF.

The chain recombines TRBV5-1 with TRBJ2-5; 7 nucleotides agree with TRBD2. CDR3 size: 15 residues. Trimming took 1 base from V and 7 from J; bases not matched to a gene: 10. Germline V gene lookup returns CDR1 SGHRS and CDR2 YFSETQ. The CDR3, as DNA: TGCGCCAGCAGCTTGAGCCTAGGCGGGGGTGCGACCCAGTACTTC. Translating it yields CASSLSLGGGATQYF.

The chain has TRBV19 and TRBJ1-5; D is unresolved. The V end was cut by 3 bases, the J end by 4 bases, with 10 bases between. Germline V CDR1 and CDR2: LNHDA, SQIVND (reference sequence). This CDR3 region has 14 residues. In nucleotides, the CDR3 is TGTGCCAGTAGTATGCGGCATGGGAATCAGCCCCAGCATTTT. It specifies CASSMRHGNQPQHF.

This CDR3 is CASSDRAGELFF. Here the CDR3 DNA reads TGTGCCAGCAGCGACAGGGCCGGGGAGCTGTTTTTT. The chain uses TRBV27 and TRBJ2-2; 7 bases map to TRBD1. The CDR3 runs 12 residues. Looked up from germline, CDR1 is MNHEY and CDR2 is SMNVEV (reference sequence). With V trimmed by 6 bases and J by 6 bases, 1 base remained unmatched.

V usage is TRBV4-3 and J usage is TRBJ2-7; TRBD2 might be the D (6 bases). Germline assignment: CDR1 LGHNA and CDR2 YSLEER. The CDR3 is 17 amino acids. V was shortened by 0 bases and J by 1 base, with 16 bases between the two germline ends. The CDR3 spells CASSQDSGPRGSYEQYF. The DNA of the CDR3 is TGCGCCAGCAGCCAAGATAGCGGACCCAGAGGTTCCTACGAGCAGTACTTC.

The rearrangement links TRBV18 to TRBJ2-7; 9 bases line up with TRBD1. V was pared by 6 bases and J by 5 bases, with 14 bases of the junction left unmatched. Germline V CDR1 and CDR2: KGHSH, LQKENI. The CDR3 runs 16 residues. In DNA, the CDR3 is TGTGCCAGCTCTGACCTTGGGGGACAGGGCTTTAACGAGCAGTACTTC. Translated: CASSDLGGQGFNEQYF.

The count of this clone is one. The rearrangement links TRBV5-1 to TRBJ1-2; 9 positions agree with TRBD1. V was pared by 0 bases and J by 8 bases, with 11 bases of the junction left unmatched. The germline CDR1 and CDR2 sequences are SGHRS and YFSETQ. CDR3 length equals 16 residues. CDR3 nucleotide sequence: TGCGCCAGCAGCTTGGAACAGGGGGCTCTCGCGGGCGGCTACACCTTC. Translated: CASSLEQGALAGGYTF. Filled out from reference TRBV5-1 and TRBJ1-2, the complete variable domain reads KAGVTQTPRYLIKTRGQQVTLSCSPISGHRSVSWYQQTPGQGLQFLFEYFSETQRNKGNFPGRFSGRQFSNSRSEMNVSTLELGDSALYLCASSLEQGALAGGYTFGSGTRLTVV.

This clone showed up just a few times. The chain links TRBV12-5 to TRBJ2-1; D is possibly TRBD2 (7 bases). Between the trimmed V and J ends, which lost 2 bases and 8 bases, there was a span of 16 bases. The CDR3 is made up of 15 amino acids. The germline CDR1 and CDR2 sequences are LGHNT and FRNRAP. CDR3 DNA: TGTGCTAGTGGTTTGTACAACGGGGGGCGGGATGAGCAGTTCTTC. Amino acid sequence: CASGLYNGGRDEQFF.

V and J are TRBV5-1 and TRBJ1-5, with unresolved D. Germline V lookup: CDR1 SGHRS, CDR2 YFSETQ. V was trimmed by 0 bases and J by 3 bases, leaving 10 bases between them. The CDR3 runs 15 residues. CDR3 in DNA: TGCGCCAGCAGCTTGGGGGCCGGAAACAATCAGCCCCAGCATTTT. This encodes CASSLGAGNNQPQHF.

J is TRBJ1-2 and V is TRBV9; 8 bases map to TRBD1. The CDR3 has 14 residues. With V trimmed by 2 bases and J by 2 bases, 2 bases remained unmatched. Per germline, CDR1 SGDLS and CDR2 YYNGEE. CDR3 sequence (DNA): TGTGCCAGCAGCGTCCGGGACAGGAACTATGGCTACACCTTC. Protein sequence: CASSVRDRNYGYTF.

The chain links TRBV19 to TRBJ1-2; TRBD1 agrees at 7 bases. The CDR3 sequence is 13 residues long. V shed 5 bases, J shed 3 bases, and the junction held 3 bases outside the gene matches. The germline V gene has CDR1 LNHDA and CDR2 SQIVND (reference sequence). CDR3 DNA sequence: TGTGCCAGTAGTCCTCAGGGGGACTATGGCTACACCTTC. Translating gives CASSPQGDYGYTF.

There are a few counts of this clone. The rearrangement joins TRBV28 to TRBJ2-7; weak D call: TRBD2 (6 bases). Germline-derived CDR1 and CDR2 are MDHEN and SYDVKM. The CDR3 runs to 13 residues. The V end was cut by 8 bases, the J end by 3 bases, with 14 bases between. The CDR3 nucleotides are TGTGCCAGCGGGAGGCAACGCTTCTACGAGCAGTACTTC. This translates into CASGRQRFYEQYF.

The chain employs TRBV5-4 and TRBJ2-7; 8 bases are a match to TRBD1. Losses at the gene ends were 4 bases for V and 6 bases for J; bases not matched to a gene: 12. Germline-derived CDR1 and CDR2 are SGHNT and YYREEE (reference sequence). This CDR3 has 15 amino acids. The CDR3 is CASSPQGALIFEQYF. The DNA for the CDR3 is TGTGCCAGCAGCCCGCAGGGGGCGCTTATCTTCGAGCAGTACTTC.

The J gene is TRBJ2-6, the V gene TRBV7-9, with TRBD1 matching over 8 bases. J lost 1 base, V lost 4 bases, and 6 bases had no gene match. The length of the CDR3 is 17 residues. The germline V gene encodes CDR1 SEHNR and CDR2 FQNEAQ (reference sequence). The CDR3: CASSSPGQASGANVLTF. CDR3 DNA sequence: TGTGCCAGCAGCTCCCCGGGACAGGCGTCTGGGGCCAACGTCCTGACTTTC.

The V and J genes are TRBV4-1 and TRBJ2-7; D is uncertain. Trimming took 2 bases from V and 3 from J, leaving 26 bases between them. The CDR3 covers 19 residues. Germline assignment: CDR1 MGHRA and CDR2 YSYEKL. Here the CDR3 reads CASSQTSNSRIAHRYEQYF. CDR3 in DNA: TGCGCCAGCAGCCAAACCTCGAATAGCCGGATAGCCCATCGCTACGAGCAGTACTTC.

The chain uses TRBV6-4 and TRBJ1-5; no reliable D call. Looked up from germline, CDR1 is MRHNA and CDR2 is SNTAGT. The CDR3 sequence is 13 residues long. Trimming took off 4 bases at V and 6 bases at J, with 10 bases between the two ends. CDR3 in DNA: TGTGCCAGCAGTGTCCGGGAGGGTCAGCCCCAGCATTTT. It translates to CASSVREGQPQHF.

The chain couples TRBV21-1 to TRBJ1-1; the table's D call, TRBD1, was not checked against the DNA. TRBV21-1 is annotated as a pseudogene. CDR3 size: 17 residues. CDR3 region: CASSEKNRGPENTEAFF. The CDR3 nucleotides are TGTGCCAGCAGCGAGAAAAACAGGGGGCCAGAGAACACTGAAGCTTTCTTT.

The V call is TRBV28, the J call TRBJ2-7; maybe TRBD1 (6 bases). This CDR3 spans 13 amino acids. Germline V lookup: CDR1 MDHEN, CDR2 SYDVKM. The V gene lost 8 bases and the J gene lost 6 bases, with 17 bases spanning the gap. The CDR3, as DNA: TGTGCCAGCGCCGGGACACCCTCACGCGAGCAGTACTTC. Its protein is CASAGTPSREQYF.

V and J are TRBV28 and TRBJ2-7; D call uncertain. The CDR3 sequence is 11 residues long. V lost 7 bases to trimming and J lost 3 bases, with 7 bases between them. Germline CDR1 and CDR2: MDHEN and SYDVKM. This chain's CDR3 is CASTVNYEQYF. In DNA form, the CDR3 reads TGTGCCAGCACCGTTAACTACGAGCAGTACTTC.

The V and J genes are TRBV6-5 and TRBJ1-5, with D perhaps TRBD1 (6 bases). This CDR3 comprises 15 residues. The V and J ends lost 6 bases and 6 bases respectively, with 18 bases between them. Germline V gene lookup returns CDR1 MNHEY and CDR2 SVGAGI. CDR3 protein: CASRQIQGTSQPQHF. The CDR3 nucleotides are TGTGCCAGCAGACAAATACAGGGCACCAGTCAGCCCCAGCATTTT.

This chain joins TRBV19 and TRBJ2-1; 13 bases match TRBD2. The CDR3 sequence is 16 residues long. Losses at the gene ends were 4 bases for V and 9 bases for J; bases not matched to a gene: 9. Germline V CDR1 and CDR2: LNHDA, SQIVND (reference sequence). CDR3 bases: TGTGCCAGTAGTACAGGGGGACTAGCGGGAATGGCTGAGCAGTTCTTC. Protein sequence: CASSTGGLAGMAEQFF.

In DNA form, the CDR3 reads TGTGCCAGCAGTGCCCAGGGGGCGCTTTCTAATGAAAAACTGTTTTTT. Translation: CASSAQGALSNEKLFF. V is TRBV6-1 and J is TRBJ1-4; 8 nucleotides match TRBD1. The CDR3 consists of 16 residues. Germline V CDR1 and CDR2: MNHNS, SASEGT. V was clipped by 4 bases and J by 3 bases; unmatched bases: 7.

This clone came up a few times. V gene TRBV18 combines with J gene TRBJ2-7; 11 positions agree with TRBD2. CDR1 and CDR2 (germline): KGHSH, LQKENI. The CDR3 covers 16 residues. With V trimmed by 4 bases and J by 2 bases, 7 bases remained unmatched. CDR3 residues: CASSRLTSGGTYEQYF. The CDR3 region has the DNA TGTGCCAGCTCACGGCTAACTAGCGGGGGCACCTACGAGCAGTACTTC. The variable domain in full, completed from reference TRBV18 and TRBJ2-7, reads NAGVMQNPRHLVRRRGQEARLRCSPMKGHSHVYWYRQLPEEGLKFMVYLQKENIIDESGMPKERFSAEFPKEGPSILRIQQVVRGDSAAYFCASSRLTSGGTYEQYFGPGTRLTVT.

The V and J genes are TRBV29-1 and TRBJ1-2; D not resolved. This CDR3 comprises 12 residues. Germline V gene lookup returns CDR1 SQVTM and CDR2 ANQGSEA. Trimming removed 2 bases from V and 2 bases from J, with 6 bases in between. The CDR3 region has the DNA TGCAGCGTTGAATCAGCGAACTATGGCTACACCTTC. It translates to CSVESANYGYTF.

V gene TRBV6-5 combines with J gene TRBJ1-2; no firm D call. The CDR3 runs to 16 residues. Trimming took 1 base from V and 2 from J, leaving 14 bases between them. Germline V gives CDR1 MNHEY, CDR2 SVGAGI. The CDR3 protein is CASSYYGITANYGYTF. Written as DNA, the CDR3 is TGTGCCAGCAGTTACTACGGGATCACCGCAAACTATGGCTACACCTTC.

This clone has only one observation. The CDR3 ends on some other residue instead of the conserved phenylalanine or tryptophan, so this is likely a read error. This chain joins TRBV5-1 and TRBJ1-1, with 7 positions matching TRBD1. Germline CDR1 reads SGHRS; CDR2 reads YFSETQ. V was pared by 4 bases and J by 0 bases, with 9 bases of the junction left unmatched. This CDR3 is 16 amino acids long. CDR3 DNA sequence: TGCGCCAGCAGCACCGGGAGGGGGCTGATGAACACTGAAGCTTTCCTT. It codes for CASSTGRGLMNTEAFL.